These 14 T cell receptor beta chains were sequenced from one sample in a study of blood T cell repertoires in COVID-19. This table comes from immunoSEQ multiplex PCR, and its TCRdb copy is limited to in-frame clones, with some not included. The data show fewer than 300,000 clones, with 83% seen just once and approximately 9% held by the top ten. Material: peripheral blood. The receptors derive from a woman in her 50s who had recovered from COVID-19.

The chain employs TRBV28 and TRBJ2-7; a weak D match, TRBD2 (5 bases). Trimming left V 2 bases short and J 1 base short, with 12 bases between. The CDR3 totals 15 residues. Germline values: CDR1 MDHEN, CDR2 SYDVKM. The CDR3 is CASSLRPGSSYEQYF. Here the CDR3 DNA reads TGTGCCAGCAGTTTAAGGCCGGGGTCATCCTACGAGCAGTACTTC.

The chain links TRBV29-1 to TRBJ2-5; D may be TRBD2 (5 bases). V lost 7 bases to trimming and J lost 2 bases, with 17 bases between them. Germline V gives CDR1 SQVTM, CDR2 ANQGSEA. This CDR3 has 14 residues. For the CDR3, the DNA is TGCAGCGCGGACGCGCCGGGAAGGCAAGAGACCCAGTACTTC. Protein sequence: CSADAPGRQETQYF.

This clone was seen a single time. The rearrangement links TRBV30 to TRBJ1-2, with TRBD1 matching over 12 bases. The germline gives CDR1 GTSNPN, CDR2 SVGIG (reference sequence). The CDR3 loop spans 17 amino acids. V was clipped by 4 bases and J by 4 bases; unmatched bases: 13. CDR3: CAWIRGQGAGIGYGYTF. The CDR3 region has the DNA TGTGCCTGGATAAGGGGACAGGGGGCAGGCATTGGCTATGGCTACACCTTC.

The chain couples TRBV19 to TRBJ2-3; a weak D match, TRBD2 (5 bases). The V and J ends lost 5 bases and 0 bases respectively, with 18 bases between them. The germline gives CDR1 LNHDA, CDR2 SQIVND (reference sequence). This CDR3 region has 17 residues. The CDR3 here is CASSRGGSRTSTDTQYF. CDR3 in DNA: TGTGCCAGTAGTCGAGGTGGCTCGCGGACTAGCACAGATACGCAGTATTTT.

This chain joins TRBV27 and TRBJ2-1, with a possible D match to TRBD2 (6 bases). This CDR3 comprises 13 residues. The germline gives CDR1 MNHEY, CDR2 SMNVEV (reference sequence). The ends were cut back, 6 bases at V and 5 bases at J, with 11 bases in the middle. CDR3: CASSRWGDNEQFF. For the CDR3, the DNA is TGTGCCAGCAGCCGCTGGGGGGACAATGAGCAGTTCTTC.

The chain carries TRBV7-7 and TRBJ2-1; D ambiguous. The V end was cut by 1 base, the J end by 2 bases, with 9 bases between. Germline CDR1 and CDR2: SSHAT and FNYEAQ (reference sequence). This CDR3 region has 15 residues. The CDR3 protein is CASSLEQATYNEQFF. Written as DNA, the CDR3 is TGTGCCAGCAGCTTAGAGCAGGCGACCTACAATGAGCAGTTCTTC.

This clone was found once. The CDR3 loop reads CASSRQGLYGYTF. As DNA, the CDR3 is TGTGCCAGCAGTCGACAGGGACTGTATGGCTACACCTTC. The V gene is TRBV28, the J gene TRBJ1-2, with TRBD1 matching 7 bases. V was clipped by 5 bases and J by 5 bases; unmatched bases: 5. This CDR3 contains 13 residues. From germline, CDR1 is MDHEN and CDR2 SYDVKM.

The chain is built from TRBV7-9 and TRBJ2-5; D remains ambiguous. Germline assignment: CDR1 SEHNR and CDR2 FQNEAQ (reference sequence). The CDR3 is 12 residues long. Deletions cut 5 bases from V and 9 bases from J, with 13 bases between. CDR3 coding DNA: TGTGCCAGCAGCGAACCGCTTGAGGCCCAGTACTTC. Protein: CASSEPLEAQYF. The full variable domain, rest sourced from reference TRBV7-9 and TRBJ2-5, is DTGVSQNPRHKITKRGQNVTFRCDPISEHNRLYWYRQTLGQGPEFLTYFQNEAQLEKSRLLSDRFSAERPKGSFSTLEIQRTEQGDSAMYLCASSEPLEAQYFGPGTRLLVL.

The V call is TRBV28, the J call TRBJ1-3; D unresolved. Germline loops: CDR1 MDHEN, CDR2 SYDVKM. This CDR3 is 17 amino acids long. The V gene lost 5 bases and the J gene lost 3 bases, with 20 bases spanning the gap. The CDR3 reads CASSILRGGRDGNTIYF. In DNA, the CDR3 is TGTGCCAGCAGTATCCTGCGGGGAGGGCGGGATGGAAACACCATATATTTT. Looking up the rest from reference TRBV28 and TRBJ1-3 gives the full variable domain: DVKVTQSSRYLVKRTGEKVFLECVQDMDHENMFWYRQDPGLGLRLIYFSYDVKMKEKGDIPEGYSVSREKKERFSLILESASTNQTSMYLCASSILRGGRDGNTIYFGEGSWLTVV.

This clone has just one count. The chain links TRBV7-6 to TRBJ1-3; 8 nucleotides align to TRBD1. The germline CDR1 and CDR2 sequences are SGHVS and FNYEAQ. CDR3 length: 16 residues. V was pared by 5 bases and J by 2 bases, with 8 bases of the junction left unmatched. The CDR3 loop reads CASSQNQGAAGNTIYF. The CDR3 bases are TGTGCCAGCAGCCAGAATCAGGGGGCGGCTGGAAACACCATATATTTT.

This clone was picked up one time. DNA for the CDR3: TGTGCCAGTAGCAGGACAGAGTACGAGCAGTACTTC. It translates to CASSRTEYEQYF. The rearrangement uses TRBV19 and TRBJ2-7; D is perhaps TRBD1 (6 bases). V was shortened by 6 bases and J by 4 bases, with 10 bases between the two germline ends. The germline gives CDR1 LNHDA, CDR2 SQIVND (reference sequence). This CDR3 region has 12 residues.

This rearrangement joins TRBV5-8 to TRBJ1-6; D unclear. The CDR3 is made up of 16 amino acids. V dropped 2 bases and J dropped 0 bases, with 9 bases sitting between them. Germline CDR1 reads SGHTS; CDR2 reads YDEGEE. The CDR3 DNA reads TGTGCCAGCAGCTTTTCGGGGAGCTCCTATAATTCACCCCTCCACTTT. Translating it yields CASSFSGSSYNSPLHF.

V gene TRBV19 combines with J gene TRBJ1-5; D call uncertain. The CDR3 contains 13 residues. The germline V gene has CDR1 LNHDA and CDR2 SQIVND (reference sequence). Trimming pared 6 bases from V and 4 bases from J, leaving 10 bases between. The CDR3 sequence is CASRMSVNQPQHF. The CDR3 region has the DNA TGTGCCAGTAGAATGTCTGTGAATCAGCCCCAGCATTTT.

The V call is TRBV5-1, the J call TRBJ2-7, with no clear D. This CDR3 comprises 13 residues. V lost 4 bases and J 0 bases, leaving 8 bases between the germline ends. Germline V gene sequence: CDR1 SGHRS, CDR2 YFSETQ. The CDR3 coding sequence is TGCGCCAGCAGCAATCCGAGCTCCTACGAGCAGTACTTC. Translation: CASSNPSSYEQYF.